Presented here are 23 T cell receptor beta chains from one specimen sequenced in a study of beta chain features in type 1 diabetes. These receptors lack a known antigen. Of the isolated RNA, all was reverse transcribed, and so the sequenced material was expressed TCRB transcripts. Clones were read by immunoSEQ multiplex PCR, and TCRdb kept only the in-frame ones, dropping some. The sample carries hundreds of thousands of clones, around 15% recorded once. Overall study findings and caveats: For Type 1 diabetes patients, all four CD4+ subsets carried TCRB CDR3s that were moderately but significantly shorter.

The sample taken for sequencing was naive CD4+ T cells from blood. Receptors were obtained from a young man with type 1 diabetes.

This sequence joins TRBV7-2 and TRBJ1-5, with TRBD1 identical over 10 bases. The CDR3 contains 17 residues. The junction had 13 bases not matched to a gene; V was cut back by 5 bases and J by 6 bases. Germline V gene data show CDR1 as SGHTA and CDR2 as FQGNSA. The CDR3 sequence is CASSPPGGQGRGQPQHF. The DNA for the CDR3 is TGTGCCAGCAGCCCCCCAGGGGGACAGGGGAGGGGTCAGCCCCAGCATTTT.

This chain joins TRBV11-2 and TRBJ2-7, with D tentatively TRBD2 (5 bases). Germline assignment: CDR1 SGHAT and CDR2 FQNNGV. The CDR3 is 16 amino acids. V gave up 6 bases and J gave up 2 bases, with 20 bases separating them. DNA of the CDR3: TGTGCCAGCAGATCTATCAGGAGCGGCAGTACCTACGAGCAGTACTTC. As protein: CASRSIRSGSTYEQYF.

This clone has more than one count but fewer than ten. The chain combines TRBV18 with TRBJ2-5; no clear D. The germline V and J ends were trimmed by 5 bases and 2 bases, with 3 bases remaining between them. Germline CDR1 KGHSH, CDR2 LQKENI. This CDR3 region has 11 residues. The CDR3 coding sequence is TGTGCCAGCTCAAAACAAGAGACCCAGTACTTC. It specifies CASSKQETQYF.

This clone was observed a handful of times. The chain uses TRBV4-1 and TRBJ1-1, with 10 bases fitting TRBD1. The V and J ends lost 4 bases and 4 bases, in that order; junction bases with no gene match: 0. The CDR3 runs to 13 residues. In germline, CDR1 is MGHRA, CDR2 YSYEKL. The CDR3, as DNA: TGCGCCAGCAGCCGGACAGGGGGCACTGAAGCTTTCTTT. Protein: CASSRTGGTEAFF.

This clone was detected only a few times. CDR3 in amino acids: CAWRRETAGELFF. The CDR3 bases are TGTGCCTGGAGGCGGGAGACCGCCGGGGAGCTGTTTTTT. The chain is built from TRBV30 and TRBJ2-2; 7 bases line up with TRBD2. The CDR3 extends over 13 amino acids. The ends lost 3 bases at V and 6 bases at J; junction bases unmatched: 4. Germline V CDR1 and CDR2: GTSNPN, SVGIG (reference sequence).

The rearrangement uses TRBV7-9 and TRBJ2-3, with 9 bases matching TRBD2. Germline lookup yields CDR1 SEHNR and CDR2 FQNEAQ (reference sequence). CDR3 size: 13 residues. The trim removed 10 bases at V and 6 bases at J, leaving 8 bases unmatched. As DNA, the CDR3 is TGTGCCACCGCGGGAGGGCCTCCGGATACGCAGTATTTT. Its protein is CATAGGPPDTQYF.

Only a few counts were recorded for this clone. This chain joins TRBV4-1 and TRBJ1-5; D is unclear. The germline V gene encodes CDR1 MGHRA and CDR2 YSYEKL. This CDR3 has 14 amino acids. The germline V and J ends were trimmed by 2 bases and 0 bases, with 5 bases remaining between them. The CDR3 DNA reads as TGCGCCAGCAGCCAACTTAATAGCAATCAGCCCCAGCATTTT. Protein product: CASSQLNSNQPQHF.

This clone has just a few counts. This chain uses TRBV30 with TRBJ1-5; maybe TRBD1 (5 bases). Germline V lookup: CDR1 GTSNPN, CDR2 SVGIG (reference sequence). This CDR3 comprises 16 residues. Trimming removed 2 bases from V and 4 bases from J, with 18 bases in between. The CDR3 protein is CAWSRGRSPANQPQHF. In nucleotides, the CDR3 is TGTGCCTGGAGTAGGGGCAGGAGCCCAGCAAATCAGCCCCAGCATTTT.

This clone was detected only a few times. The chain combines TRBV7-9 with TRBJ2-4; D is undetermined. Looked up from germline, CDR1 is SEHNR and CDR2 is FQNEAQ (reference sequence). The V end was cut by 3 bases, the J end by 0 bases, with 15 bases between. There are 17 residues in the CDR3. Here the CDR3 DNA reads TGTGCCAGCAGCTTTCCCAGACGCCTACTAGCCAAAAACATTCAGTACTTC. This sequence encodes CASSFPRRLLAKNIQYF.

In its sample, this clone was seen a few times. This rearrangement joins TRBV14 to TRBJ2-5, with 7 bases aligning to TRBD2. The V and J ends lost 0 bases and 0 bases, in that order; junction bases with no gene match: 10. The CDR3 sequence is 18 residues long. CDR1 SGHDN and CDR2 FVKESK come from the germline V gene. CDR3 bases: TGTGCCAGCAGCCAAGAAAACCTCGGACTAGTGGACCAAGAGACCCAGTACTTC. Translated, it gives CASSQENLGLVDQETQYF.

The chain links TRBV7-2 to TRBJ2-1; D gene uncertain. CDR3 length: 13 residues. V lost 5 bases and J 1 base, leaving 6 bases between the germline ends. Germline CDR1 reads SGHTA; CDR2 reads FQGNSA. CDR3 DNA: TGTGCCAGCAGCAACAGTTCCTACAATGAGCAGTTCTTC. This gives the protein CASSNSSYNEQFF.

The chain recombines TRBV7-2 with TRBJ2-2, with TRBD1 matching 7 bases. The CDR3 loop spans 14 amino acids. V shed 4 bases, J shed 2 bases, and the junction held 1 base outside the gene matches. Germline-derived CDR1 and CDR2 are SGHTA and FQGNSA. This CDR3 reads CASSYRGNTGELFF. The CDR3 coding sequence is TGTGCCAGCAGCTACAGGGGAAACACCGGGGAGCTGTTTTTT.

This clone was detected once. The rearrangement joins TRBV5-1 to TRBJ2-5; maybe TRBD2 (5 bases). Trimming left V 3 bases short and J 3 bases short, with 15 bases between. The CDR3 loop spans 15 amino acids. Germline V lookup: CDR1 SGHRS, CDR2 YFSETQ. The chain's CDR3 is CASSSGVGTEETQYF. CDR3 nucleotide sequence: TGCGCCAGCAGCTCCGGGGTAGGTACAGAAGAGACCCAGTACTTC.

The V and J genes are TRBV9 and TRBJ1-4; tentatively, D is TRBD1 (5 bases). CDR3 length equals 14 residues. V lost 1 base and J 7 bases, leaving 11 bases between the germline ends. The germline CDR1 and CDR2 sequences are SGDLS and YYNGEE. This CDR3 reads CASSVKGTSEKLFF. The CDR3 coding sequence is TGTGCCAGCAGCGTAAAAGGGACCTCTGAAAAACTGTTTTTT.

This clone was detected a few times. The chain employs TRBV25-1 and TRBJ2-2; 10 bases map to TRBD1. Germline V gene sequence: CDR1 MGHDK, CDR2 SYGVNS. V dropped 3 bases and J dropped 6; count of bases not matched to a gene: 7. This CDR3 spans 16 amino acids. CDR3 sequence reads: CASSDPRQGAAGELFF. In nucleotides, the CDR3 is TGTGCCAGCAGTGATCCCCGACAGGGGGCAGCCGGGGAGCTGTTTTTT. The full variable domain, completed using reference TRBV25-1 and TRBJ2-2, is EADIYQTPRYLVIGTGKKITLECSQTMGHDKMYWYQQDPGMELHLIHYSYGVNSTEKGDLSSESTVSRIRTEHFPLTLESARPSHTSQYLCASSDPRQGAAGELFFGEGSRLTVL.

The chain recombines TRBV5-1 with TRBJ2-1, with D possibly called TRBD1 or TRBD2 (6 bases each). In germline, CDR1 is SGHRS, CDR2 YFSETQ. V was pared by 0 bases and J by 0 bases, with 10 bases between. This CDR3 region has 16 residues. In DNA, the CDR3 is TGCGCCAGCAGCTTGGCGGGGGCTGGCTCCTACAATGAGCAGTTCTTC. As protein: CASSLAGAGSYNEQFF.

In regard to this clone: Within the sample, other DNA sequences also encode this same CDR3. The rearrangement links TRBV10-3 to TRBJ1-5; D gene unclear. CDR1 is ENHRY, CDR2 SYGVKD, per germline. This CDR3 region has 13 residues. The germline V and J ends were trimmed by 3 bases and 7 bases, with 10 bases remaining between them. The CDR3 loop reads CAISDEGNQPQHF. The CDR3 DNA follows: TGTGCCATCAGTGATGAGGGTAACCAGCCCCAGCATTTT.

The chain combines TRBV30 with TRBJ1-3; D is ambiguous. CDR1 GTSNPN and CDR2 SVGIG come from the germline V gene (reference sequence). Trimming removed 2 bases from V and 2 bases from J, with 10 bases in between. The length of the CDR3 is 14 residues. The CDR3 bases are TGTGCCTGGAGTCTGATTCGCGCTGGAAACACCATATATTTT. Translated, it gives CAWSLIRAGNTIYF.

This clone was detected a few times. The chain is built from TRBV25-1 and TRBJ2-1; 12 nucleotides agree with TRBD2. From germline, CDR1 is MGHDK and CDR2 SYGVNS. This CDR3 comprises 13 residues. Losses at the gene ends were 8 bases for V and 8 bases for J; bases not matched to a gene: 4. The CDR3 is CASRLAGAHEQFF. As DNA, the CDR3 is TGTGCCAGCCGACTAGCGGGAGCCCATGAGCAGTTCTTC.

CDR3 DNA: TGCGCCAGCAGTCAATCGGAGGAGGGGGCGAGCTATGGCTACACCTTC. Translation: CASSQSEEGASYGYTF. V and J are TRBV23-1 and TRBJ1-2; 7 bases fit TRBD1. TRBV23-1 is an open reading frame, and its role is uncertain. The CDR3 is 16 residues long. J was trimmed by 4 bases and V by 0 bases; bases with no gene match: 8.

This clone was seen a handful of times. This sequence joins TRBV18 and TRBJ2-7, with D perhaps TRBD1 or TRBD2 (5 bases each). Germline loops: CDR1 KGHSH, CDR2 LQKENI. Trimming removed 6 bases at V and 9 bases at J, with 24 bases between. This CDR3 comprises 15 residues. The CDR3 here is CASSPARDEAGWQYF. The CDR3 nucleotides are TGTGCCAGCTCCCCAGCAAGGGACGAAGCTGGATGGCAGTACTTC.

The rearrangement uses TRBV19 and TRBJ2-6; TRBD1 matches at 7 bases. The V and J ends lost 5 bases and 2 bases, in that order; junction bases with no gene match: 9. Germline V gene lookup returns CDR1 LNHDA and CDR2 SQIVND (reference sequence). The CDR3 runs 17 residues. The CDR3 nucleotides are TGTGCCAGTAGTCCGTCACAGGGGTTTGCTGGGGCCAACGTCCTGACTTTC. This sequence encodes CASSPSQGFAGANVLTF.

The sample holds a few counts of this clone. The chain is built from TRBV14 and TRBJ2-1, with 9 bases fitting TRBD1. Germline CDR1 is SGHDN and CDR2 is FVKESK. The CDR3 consists of 15 residues. V lost 1 base to trimming and J lost 7 bases; unmatched junction nucleotides: 5. In nucleotides, the CDR3 is TGTGCCAGCAGCCAAGCACAGGGGGCGTGGAATGAGCAGTTCTTC. This sequence encodes CASSQAQGAWNEQFF.